What follows is one T cell receptor (beta chain) and its context. The antigen is unknown. Generated by immunoSEQ multiplex PCR, the TCRdb table keeps only in-frame clones and is missing some. This sample carries some 2.3 million clones, 85% to 95% of them seen once, and the ten largest clones take around 0.4%. The sample comes from a study of shared clonotypes between healthy human individuals. Turning to the study itself: Per-donor plates numbered three CD4 naive, three CD4 memory, two CD8 naive and one CD8 memory.

Study-wide results and limits: Sequencing depth was expected to affect clonotype sharing among donors.

The germline V gene encodes CDR1 SGHTA and CDR2 FQGTGA. The junction had 7 bases not matched to a gene; V was cut back by 0 bases and J by 0 bases. The CDR3 has 20 residues. The rearrangement uses TRBV7-3 and TRBJ2-6, with 11 positions matching TRBD2. This TCR derives from a young man in good health. Some clones in this sample may be carry-over from other donors' samples. Sample: naive CD4+ T cells from PBMCs. Indicated subset: CD45RA+ positively selected. The CDR3 loop is CASSLTGGTSGLSGANVLTF. The DNA for the CDR3 is TGTGCCAGCAGCTTAACGGGCGGGACTAGCGGCCTCTCTGGGGCCAACGTCCTGACTTTC.